This T cell receptor (beta chain) was identified during a study of cytomegalovirus exposure and HLA in healthy donors. About the study: Among the 300 to 500 donors who were genotyped, roughly 85% fell in the genetic ancestry cluster that is associated with self-reported Caucasian donors.

Findings and caveats of the study: Information on immune exposure was restricted to one variable (CMV serostatus).

Healthy individuals who donated bone marrow served as the donors. This clone showed up just a few times. Its antigen is not known. This PCR relied on a set of 60 Vbeta primers and 13 Jbeta primers. Measured with immunoSEQ multiplex PCR; TCRdb has only the in-frame clones, and not every one. The sample includes approximately 100,000 clones, 50% to 80% of them seen just once. The sample taken for sequencing was PBMCs. The receptor's source is a man in his 60s in good health and CMV-seronegative.

CDR3 in DNA: TGTGCCAGCAGCCACGGATCCGGGACAGGGGGCCTATATGGCTACACCTTC. As protein: CASSHGSGTGGLYGYTF. The chain recombines TRBV7-6 with TRBJ1-2; TRBD1 matches at 12 bases. With V trimmed by 5 bases and J by 5 bases, 12 bases remained unmatched. The CDR3 is made up of 17 amino acids. Germline CDR1 reads SGHVS; CDR2 reads FNYEAQ.